One and the same sample provided the 29 T cell receptor beta chains below, sequenced in a study of response to subunit inactivated influenza vaccine. TCRdb reprocessed the RT-PCR reads with MiXCR, giving one entry per CDR3 protein. The sample lists more than 550,000 distinct CDR3 sequences, approximately 10% seen once, with approximately 11% in the top ten. Another study also made use of these data, one on T cells expressing NK-cell markers. As that study records: The TCR beta cDNA came from 5'RACE template switching with UMIs.

The specimen comprised PBMCs from blood, sampled on the day of vaccination. Every receptor here comes from a man between 45 and 60 years old who received an inactivated influenza vaccine.

In this sample, this clonotype turned up a few times. The V gene is TRBV12-3 or TRBV12-4, the J gene TRBJ2-5; D is unresolved. Trimming took off 3 bases at V and 5 bases at J, with 10 bases between the two ends. The length of the CDR3 is 13 residues. This chain's CDR3 is CASSFPAAETQYF. DNA for the CDR3: TGTGCCAGCAGTTTCCCGGCGGCTGAGACCCAGTACTTC.

This clonotype was seen only a few times. This rearrangement joins TRBV5-1 to TRBJ2-3; D might be TRBD1 or TRBD2, each matching 6 bases. Germline V gene sequence: CDR1 SGHRS, CDR2 YFSETQ. V lost 4 bases and J 6 bases, leaving 15 bases between the germline ends. The length of the CDR3 is 14 residues. CDR3 DNA: TGCGCCAGCAGCCAAGGGGGGTCCCCGGATACGCAGTATTTT. As protein: CASSQGGSPDTQYF.

This clonotype has only a few counts. The V gene is TRBV7-2, the J gene TRBJ2-7; no clear D. Germline lookup yields CDR1 SGHTA and CDR2 FQGNSA. Trimming removed 5 bases from V and 4 bases from J, with 15 bases in between. This CDR3 is built from 14 residues. CDR3 protein: CASSPRVGGYEQYF. The CDR3 DNA reads as TGTGCCAGCAGCCCGCGCGTTGGCGGTTACGAGCAGTACTTC.

The chain is built from TRBV15 and TRBJ2-5; 10 bases are a match to TRBD2. Trimming took 3 bases from V and 2 from J; bases not matched to a gene: 3. The CDR3 consists of 15 residues. The germline gives CDR1 LNHNV, CDR2 YYDKDF (reference sequence). The CDR3 loop reads CATSSGLAVQETQYF. The CDR3 DNA sequence: TGTGCCACCAGCAGTGGACTAGCGGTTCAAGAGACCCAGTACTTC.

J is TRBJ2-3 and V is TRBV4-2; 13 bases agree with TRBD2. CDR3 size: 17 residues. Germline V gene data show CDR1 as LGHNA and CDR2 as YNFKEQ. J lost 6 bases, V lost 3 bases, and 9 bases had no gene match. CDR3 region: CASSQQTSGGAWDTQYF. The CDR3 DNA reads as TGTGCCAGCAGCCAGCAAACTAGCGGGGGGGCCTGGGATACGCAGTATTTT.

This clonotype was observed a few times. J is TRBJ2-1 and V is TRBV12-3 or TRBV12-4; TRBD1 aligns across 7 bases. The CDR3 sequence is 17 residues long. V lost 0 bases and J lost 4; bases outside the gene matches: 9. The CDR3 DNA sequence: TGTGCCAGCAGTTTAGCGACAGGGACGCTAGGGTACAATGAGCAGTTCTTC. It translates to CASSLATGTLGYNEQFF.

Only a few counts were recorded for this clonotype. CDR3 amino acids: CASSFGRMQETQYF. The CDR3 DNA follows: TGTGCCAGCAGCTTCGGACGGATGCAAGAGACCCAGTACTTC. The chain links TRBV7-9 to TRBJ2-5; D ambiguous. Germline V gene sequence: CDR1 SEHNR, CDR2 FQNEAQ (reference sequence). V lost 3 bases and J lost 2, with 10 bases in between. The CDR3 loop spans 14 amino acids.

This clonotype appeared a few times. The chain combines TRBV5-1 with TRBJ2-7; 7 nucleotides align to TRBD1. Trimming took 5 bases from V and 3 from J; bases not matched to a gene: 5. This CDR3 region has 13 residues. Germline CDR1 reads SGHRS; CDR2 reads YFSETQ. CDR3 bases: TGCGCCAGCAGGCCGGGACAGAGCTACGAGCAGTACTTC. The encoded protein is CASRPGQSYEQYF. Looking up the rest from reference TRBV5-1 and TRBJ2-7 gives the full variable domain: KAGVTQTPRYLIKTRGQQVTLSCSPISGHRSVSWYQQTPGQGLQFLFEYFSETQRNKGNFPGRFSGRQFSNSRSEMNVSTLELGDSALYLCASRPGQSYEQYFGPGTRLTVT.

The rearrangement joins TRBV5-5 to TRBJ2-5; 12 bases are shared with TRBD1. Germline CDR1 is SGHKS and CDR2 is YYEKEE (reference sequence). CDR3 size: 16 residues. V shed 4 bases and J 5 bases; nucleotides not matched to a gene: 9. CDR3 in DNA: TGTGCCAGCAGCAAGGGACAGGGGGCGCGTGGGGAGACCCAGTACTTC. Its translation is CASSKGQGARGETQYF.

The chain combines TRBV20-1 with TRBJ2-5; D uncertain. Germline V gives CDR1 DFQATT, CDR2 SNEGSKA (reference sequence). V lost 3 bases and J lost 5, with 7 bases in between. The CDR3 is 11 residues long. In nucleotides, the CDR3 is TGCAGTGCTAGGAACCGTGAGACCCAGTACTTC. Translated, it gives CSARNRETQYF.

This clonotype was seen ten or more times. J is TRBJ2-1 and V is TRBV12-3 or TRBV12-4; either TRBD1 or TRBD2 may fit D (5 bases each). The CDR3 runs 14 residues. V was pared by 7 bases and J by 7 bases, with 17 bases between. The CDR3 DNA reads TGTGCCAGCACCCTCCGAGGGGAGAGGAATGAGCAGTTCTTC. As protein: CASTLRGERNEQFF.

This clonotype was counted a few times. The chain couples TRBV19 to TRBJ2-1; D is uncertain. The V gene's germline CDR1 is LNHDA and CDR2 SQIVND (reference sequence). V was pared by 3 bases and J by 0 bases, with 12 bases between. The CDR3 spans 16 residues. The CDR3 DNA reads TGTGCCAGTAGTATGGTGGCAGGTCGCTCCTACAATGAGCAGTTCTTC. It encodes CASSMVAGRSYNEQFF.

The CDR3 sequence is CASSLVEGNQPQHF. The CDR3, as DNA: TGTGCCAGCAGCTTAGTGGAGGGCAATCAGCCCCAGCATTTT. The chain is built from TRBV7-2 and TRBJ1-5; no clear D gene. The V gene's germline CDR1 is SGHTA and CDR2 FQGNSA. Trimming left V 1 base short and J 2 bases short, with 6 bases between. The CDR3 loop spans 14 amino acids. Using reference TRBV7-2 and TRBJ1-5 for the parts outside the CDR3, the full variable domain is GAGVSQSPSNKVTEKGKDVELRCDPISGHTALYWYRQSLGQGLEFLIYFQGNSAPDKSGLPSDRFSAERTGGSVSTLTIQRTQQEDSAVYLCASSLVEGNQPQHFGDGTRLSIL.

This clonotype has a handful of counts. The J gene is TRBJ1-1, the V gene TRBV27; D uncertain. V lost 7 bases and J 3 bases, leaving 12 bases between the germline ends. Looked up from germline, CDR1 is MNHEY and CDR2 is SMNVEV (reference sequence). The CDR3 sequence is 13 residues long. The CDR3 bases are TGTGCCAGCAAAGACCCCTTAGACACTGAAGCTTTCTTT. It codes for CASKDPLDTEAFF.

This clonotype came up a few times. CDR3: CASSLEGSGGMFF. In nucleotides, the CDR3 is TGTGCCAGCAGCTTAGAGGGAAGCGGGGGCATGTTCTTC. This chain connects TRBV7-9 to TRBJ2-1, with 8 positions matching TRBD2. Trimming at V came to 1 base and at J to 15 bases, leaving 8 bases not matched to a gene. CDR1 and CDR2 (germline): SEHNR, FQNEAQ (reference sequence). The CDR3 is 13 amino acids.

This clonotype was seen repeatedly, ten times or more. The chain joins TRBV12-3 or TRBV12-4 to TRBJ2-1, with 9 positions matching TRBD2. The CDR3 contains 17 residues. The J segment lost 9 bases and the V segment lost 5 bases, leaving 17 bases of the junction unmatched. CDR3 protein: CASSPRVAGAFMGEQFF. CDR3 DNA sequence: TGTGCCAGCAGTCCCCGGGTAGCGGGGGCCTTTATGGGTGAGCAGTTCTTC.

The chain joins TRBV7-2 to TRBJ2-5, with D unclear. Trimming took off 5 bases at V and 4 bases at J, with 8 bases between the two ends. The V gene's germline CDR1 is SGHTA and CDR2 FQGNSA. This CDR3 is built from 12 residues. This chain's CDR3 is CASSRFLETQYF. The CDR3 region has the DNA TGTGCCAGCAGCCGATTTTTAGAGACCCAGTACTTC.

This clonotype has just a few counts. This chain uses TRBV10-3 with TRBJ2-5; no clear D. The germline gives CDR1 ENHRY, CDR2 SYGVKD. The V end lost 4 bases, the J end lost 1 base, and 13 bases lay between the germline ends. This CDR3 spans 15 amino acids. The DNA of the CDR3 is TGTGCCATCAGTGCTTCACAGCTTTCCCAAGAGACCCAGTACTTC. It translates to CAISASQLSQETQYF.

The rearrangement uses TRBV3-1 and TRBJ2-3; weak D call: TRBD2 (7 bases). V lost 5 bases and J lost 5, with 20 bases in between. The length of the CDR3 is 16 residues. The germline CDR1 and CDR2 sequences are LGHDT and YNNKEL (reference sequence). The CDR3 region has the DNA TGTGCCAGCAGCTCCTTTGGGGGGGCGTACGTAGATACGCAGTATTTT. Encoded protein: CASSSFGGAYVDTQYF.

The J gene is TRBJ2-1, the V gene TRBV11-1; TRBD2 agrees at 14 bases. The CDR3 loop spans 18 amino acids. The V segment lost 5 bases and the J segment 2 bases; nucleotides outside the gene matches: 8. Germline V CDR1 and CDR2: SGHAT, FQDESV (reference sequence). The CDR3 spells CASSVGTSGGITYNEQFF. CDR3 bases: TGTGCCAGCAGCGTCGGGACTAGCGGGGGCATAACCTACAATGAGCAGTTCTTC.

The genes are TRBV19 and TRBJ2-3, with D tentatively TRBD1 (5 bases). The V gene lost 6 bases and the J gene lost 6 bases, with 13 bases spanning the gap. CDR1 is LNHDA, CDR2 SQIVND, per germline (reference sequence). The CDR3 sequence is 13 residues long. CDR3 DNA: TGTGCCAGTAGCGGCAGGGCCTACGATACGCAGTATTTT. Residues: CASSGRAYDTQYF.

The rearrangement joins TRBV27 to TRBJ2-7; 10 nucleotides line up with TRBD2. Unmatched junction bases numbered 8, after V lost 3 bases and J lost 6 bases. CDR3 length equals 15 residues. Germline CDR1 reads MNHEY; CDR2 reads SMNVEV (reference sequence). The CDR3 loop reads CASSFERGGRSEQYF. The CDR3 nucleotides are TGTGCCAGCAGTTTTGAGCGGGGGGGCCGAAGCGAGCAGTACTTC.

The chain has TRBV9 and TRBJ2-3; tentative D call: TRBD2 (5 bases). This CDR3 has 16 residues. Germline loops: CDR1 SGDLS, CDR2 YYNGEE. The ends were cut back, 0 bases at V and 2 bases at J, with 13 bases in the middle. CDR3 region: CASSVALGADTDTQYF. The CDR3 DNA is TGTGCCAGCAGCGTAGCTCTAGGAGCGGACACAGATACGCAGTATTTT. Supplemented by reference TRBV9 and TRBJ2-3, the full variable domain reads DSGVTQTPKHLITATGQRVTLRCSPRSGDLSVYWYQQSLDQGLQFLIQYYNGEERAKGNILERFSAQQFPDLHSELNLSSLELGDSALYFCASSVALGADTDTQYFGPGTRLTVL.

The sample holds a few counts of this clonotype. The V call is TRBV7-2, the J call TRBJ2-1; D possibly corresponds to TRBD2 (5 bases). The length of the CDR3 is 14 residues. Trimming took off 5 bases at V and 5 bases at J, with 13 bases between the two ends. The germline gives CDR1 SGHTA, CDR2 FQGNSA. CDR3: CASSPGWENNEQFF. DNA of the CDR3: TGTGCCAGCAGCCCTGGTTGGGAGAACAATGAGCAGTTCTTC.

The CDR3, as DNA: TGTGCCAGCAGCCAAGTTTGGGGGACCGGGGAGCTGTTTTTT. Protein: CASSQVWGTGELFF. The chain couples TRBV14 to TRBJ2-2; TRBD1 or TRBD2 may be the D gene (5 bases each). Germline values: CDR1 SGHDN, CDR2 FVKESK. V was pared by 1 base and J by 5 bases, with 8 bases between. The CDR3 length is 14 residues. The entire variable domain, with the rest obtained from reference TRBV14 and TRBJ2-2, is as follows: EAGVTQFPSHSVIEKGQTVTLRCDPISGHDNLYWYRRVMGKEIKFLLHFVKESKQDESGMPNNRFLAERTGGTYSTLKVQPAELEDSGVYFCASSQVWGTGELFFGEGSRLTVL.

V usage is TRBV20-1 and J usage is TRBJ1-2, with 7 nucleotides matching TRBD1. The CDR3 is made up of 11 amino acids. Germline V CDR1 and CDR2: DFQATT, SNEGSKA (reference sequence). The junction had 3 bases not matched to a gene; V was cut back by 5 bases and J by 6 bases. The CDR3 is CSAHQGDGYTF. CDR3 bases: TGCAGTGCTCATCAGGGGGATGGCTACACCTTC.

This clonotype occurred a few times. The chain has TRBV28 and TRBJ2-2, with 9 bases identical to TRBD2. This CDR3 contains 20 residues. The germline gives CDR1 MDHEN, CDR2 SYDVKM. J gave up 1 base and V 2 bases, and 14 bases lay outside the gene matches. The CDR3 DNA sequence: TGTGCCAGCAGTTTACCTCATATATTCATAGCGGGGGAGAACACCGGGGAGCTGTTTTTT. Protein sequence: CASSLPHIFIAGENTGELFF.

This chain connects TRBV2 to TRBJ1-5; no definite D call. The germline CDR1 and CDR2 sequences are SNHLY and FYNNEI. Trimming took off 2 bases at V and 0 bases at J, with 11 bases between the two ends. This CDR3 is 16 amino acids long. The CDR3 nucleotides are TGTGCCAGCAGTGAAATGGGAACCTATAGCAATCAGCCCCAGCATTTT. Its protein is CASSEMGTYSNQPQHF.

This clonotype appeared a few times. The chain recombines TRBV24-1 with TRBJ2-2, with D tentatively TRBD1 (6 bases). CDR3 length equals 16 residues. Trimming cost V 7 bases and J 3 bases, with 17 bases left between them. Per germline, CDR1 KGHDR and CDR2 SFDVKD. In DNA form, the CDR3 reads TGTGCCACCAGCAAACGGGACACAATGTACACCGGGGAGCTGTTTTTT. Its protein product is CATSKRDTMYTGELFF.